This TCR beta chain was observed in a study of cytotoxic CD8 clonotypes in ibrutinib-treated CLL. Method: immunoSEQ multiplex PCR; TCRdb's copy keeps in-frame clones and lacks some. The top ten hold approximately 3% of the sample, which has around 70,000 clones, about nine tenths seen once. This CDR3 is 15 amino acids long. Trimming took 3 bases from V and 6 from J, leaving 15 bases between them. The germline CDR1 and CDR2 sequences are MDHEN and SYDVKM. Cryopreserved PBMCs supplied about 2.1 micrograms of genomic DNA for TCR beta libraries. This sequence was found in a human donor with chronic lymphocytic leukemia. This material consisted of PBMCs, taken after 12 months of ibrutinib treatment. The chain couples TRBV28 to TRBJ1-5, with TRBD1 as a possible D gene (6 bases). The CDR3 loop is CASSFARGRSQPQHF. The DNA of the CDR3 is TGTGCCAGCAGTTTTGCCAGGGGTCGTAGTCAGCCCCAGCATTTT.